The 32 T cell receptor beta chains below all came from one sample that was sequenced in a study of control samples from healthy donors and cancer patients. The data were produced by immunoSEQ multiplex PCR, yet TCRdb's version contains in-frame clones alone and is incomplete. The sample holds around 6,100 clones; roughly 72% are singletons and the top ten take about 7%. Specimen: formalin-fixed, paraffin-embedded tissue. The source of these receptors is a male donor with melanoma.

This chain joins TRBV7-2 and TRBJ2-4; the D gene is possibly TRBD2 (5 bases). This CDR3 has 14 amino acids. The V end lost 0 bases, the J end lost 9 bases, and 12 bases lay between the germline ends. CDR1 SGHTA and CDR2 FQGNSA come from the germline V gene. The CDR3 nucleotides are TGTGCCAGCAGCTTAGCGGGAGAAGGTGTCATTCAGTACTTC. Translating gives CASSLAGEGVIQYF. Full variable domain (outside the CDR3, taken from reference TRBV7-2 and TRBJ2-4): GAGVSQSPSNKVTEKGKDVELRCDPISGHTALYWYRQSLGQGLEFLIYFQGNSAPDKSGLPSDRFSAERTGGSVSTLTIQRTQQEDSAVYLCASSLAGEGVIQYFGAGTRLSVL.

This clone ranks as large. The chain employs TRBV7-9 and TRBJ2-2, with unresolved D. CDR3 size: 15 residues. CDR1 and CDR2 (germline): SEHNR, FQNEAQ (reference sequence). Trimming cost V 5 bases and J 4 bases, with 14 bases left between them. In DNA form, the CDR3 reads TGTGCCAGCAGCACTAATCTTGACCCCACCGGGGAGCTGTTTTTT. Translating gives CASSTNLDPTGELFF.

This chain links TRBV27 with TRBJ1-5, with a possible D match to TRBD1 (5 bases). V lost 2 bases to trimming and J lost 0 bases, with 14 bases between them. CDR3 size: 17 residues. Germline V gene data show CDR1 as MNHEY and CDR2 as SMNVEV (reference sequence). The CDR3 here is CASSLREGPYSNQPQHF. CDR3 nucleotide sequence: TGTGCCAGCAGTTTAAGGGAGGGACCGTATAGCAATCAGCCCCAGCATTTT.

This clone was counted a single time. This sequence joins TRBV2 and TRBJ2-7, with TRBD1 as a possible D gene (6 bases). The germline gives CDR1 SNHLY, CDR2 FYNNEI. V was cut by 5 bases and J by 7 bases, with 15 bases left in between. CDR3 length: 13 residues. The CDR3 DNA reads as TGTGCCAGCAGTCAAAACACCAGGGGAGAGCAGTACTTC. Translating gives CASSQNTRGEQYF.

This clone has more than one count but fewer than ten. CDR3 loop: CASSLRAGGNNEQFF. CDR3 DNA sequence: TGTGCCAGCAGCTTACGAGCGGGAGGTAACAATGAGCAGTTCTTC. V is TRBV5-6 and J is TRBJ2-1; the match to TRBD2 covers 9 bases. Germline lookup yields CDR1 SGHDT and CDR2 YYEEEE. Trimming cost V 2 bases and J 5 bases; bases outside gene matches: 5. CDR3 length equals 15 residues.

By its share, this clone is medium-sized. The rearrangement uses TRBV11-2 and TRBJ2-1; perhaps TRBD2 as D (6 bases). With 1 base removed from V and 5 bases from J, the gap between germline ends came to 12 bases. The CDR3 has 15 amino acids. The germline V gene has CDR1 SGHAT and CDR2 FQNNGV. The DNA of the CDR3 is TGTGCCAGCAGCTTAGCCGGGAGCCGGGACAATGAGCAGTTCTTC. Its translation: CASSLAGSRDNEQFF.

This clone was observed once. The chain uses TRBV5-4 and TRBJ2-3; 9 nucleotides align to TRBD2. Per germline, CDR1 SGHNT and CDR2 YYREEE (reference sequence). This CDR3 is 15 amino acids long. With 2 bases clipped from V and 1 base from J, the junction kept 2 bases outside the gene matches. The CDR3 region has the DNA TGTGCCAGCAGCTTTAGACTAGCGGGCACAGATACGCAGTATTTT. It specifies CASSFRLAGTDTQYF.

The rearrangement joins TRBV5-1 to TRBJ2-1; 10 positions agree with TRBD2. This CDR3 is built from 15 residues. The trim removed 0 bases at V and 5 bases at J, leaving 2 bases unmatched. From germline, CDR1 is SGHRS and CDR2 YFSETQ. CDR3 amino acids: CASSLGTSGHNEQFF. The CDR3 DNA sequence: TGCGCCAGCAGCTTGGGGACTAGCGGACACAATGAGCAGTTCTTC.

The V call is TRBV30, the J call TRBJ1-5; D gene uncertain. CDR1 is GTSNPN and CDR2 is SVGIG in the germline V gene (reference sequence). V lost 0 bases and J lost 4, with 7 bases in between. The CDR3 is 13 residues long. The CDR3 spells CAWSVQSNQPQHF. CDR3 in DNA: TGTGCCTGGAGTGTTCAGTCAAATCAGCCCCAGCATTTT. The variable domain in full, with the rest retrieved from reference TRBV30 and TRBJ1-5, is SQTIHQWPATLVQPVGSPLSLECTVEGTSNPNLYWYRQAAGRGLQLLFYSVGIGQISSEVPQNLSASRPQDRQFILSSKKLLLSDSGFYLCAWSVQSNQPQHFGDGTRLSIL.

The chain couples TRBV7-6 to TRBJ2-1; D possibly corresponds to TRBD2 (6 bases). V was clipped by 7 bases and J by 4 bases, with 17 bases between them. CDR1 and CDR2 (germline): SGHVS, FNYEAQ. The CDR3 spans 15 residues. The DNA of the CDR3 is TGTGCCAGCACCTCCGGCGGGGCCCATTACAATGAGCAGTTCTTC. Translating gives CASTSGGAHYNEQFF.

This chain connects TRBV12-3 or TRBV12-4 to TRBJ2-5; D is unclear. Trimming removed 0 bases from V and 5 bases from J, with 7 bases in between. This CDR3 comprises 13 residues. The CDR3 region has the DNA TGTGCCAGCAGTTTAGCACCCTGGGAGACCCAGTACTTC. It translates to CASSLAPWETQYF.

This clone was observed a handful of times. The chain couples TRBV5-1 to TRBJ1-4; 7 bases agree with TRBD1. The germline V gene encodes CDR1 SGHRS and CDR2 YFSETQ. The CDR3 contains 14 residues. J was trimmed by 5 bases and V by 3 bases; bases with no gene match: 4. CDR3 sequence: CASSWTGINEKLFF. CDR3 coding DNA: TGCGCCAGCAGCTGGACAGGTATAAATGAAAAACTGTTTTTT.

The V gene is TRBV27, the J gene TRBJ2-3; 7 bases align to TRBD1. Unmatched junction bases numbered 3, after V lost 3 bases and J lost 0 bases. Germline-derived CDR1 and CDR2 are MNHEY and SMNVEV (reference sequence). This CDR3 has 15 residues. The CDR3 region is CASSFGQVSTDTQYF. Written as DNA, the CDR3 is TGTGCCAGCAGTTTCGGACAGGTTAGCACAGATACGCAGTATTTT.

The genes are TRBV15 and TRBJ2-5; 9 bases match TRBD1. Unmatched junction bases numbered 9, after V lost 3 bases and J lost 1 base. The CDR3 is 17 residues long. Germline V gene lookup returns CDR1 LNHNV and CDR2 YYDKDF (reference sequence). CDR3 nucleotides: TGTGCCACCAGCAGGAAAACAGGGGGCTACGGCCAAGAGACCCAGTACTTC. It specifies CATSRKTGGYGQETQYF. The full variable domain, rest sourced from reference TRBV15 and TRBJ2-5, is DAMVIQNPRYQVTQFGKPVTLSCSQTLNHNVMYWYQQKSSQAPKLLFHYYDKDFNNEADTPDNFQSRRPNTSFCFLDIRSPGLGDTAMYLCATSRKTGGYGQETQYFGPGTRLLVL.

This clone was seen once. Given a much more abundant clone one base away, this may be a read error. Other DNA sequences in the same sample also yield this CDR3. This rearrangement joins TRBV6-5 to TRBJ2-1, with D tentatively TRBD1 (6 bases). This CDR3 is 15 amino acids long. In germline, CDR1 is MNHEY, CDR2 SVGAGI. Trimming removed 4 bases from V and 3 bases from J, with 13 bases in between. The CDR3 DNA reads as TGTGCCAGCAGTTCTAACAGGGATGGCTACAATGAGCAGTTCTTC. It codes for CASSSNRDGYNEQFF.

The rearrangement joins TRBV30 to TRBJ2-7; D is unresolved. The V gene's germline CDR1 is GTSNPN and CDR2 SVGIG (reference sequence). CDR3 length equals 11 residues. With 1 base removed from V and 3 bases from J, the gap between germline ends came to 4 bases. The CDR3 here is CAWSDNYEQYF. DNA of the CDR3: TGTGCCTGGAGTGACAACTACGAGCAGTACTTC.

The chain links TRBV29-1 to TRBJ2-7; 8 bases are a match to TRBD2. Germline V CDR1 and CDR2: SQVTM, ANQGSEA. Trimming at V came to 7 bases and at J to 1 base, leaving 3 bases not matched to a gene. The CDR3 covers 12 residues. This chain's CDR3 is CSGTSFSYEQYF. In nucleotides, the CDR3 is TGCAGCGGGACTAGCTTTTCCTACGAGCAGTACTTC.

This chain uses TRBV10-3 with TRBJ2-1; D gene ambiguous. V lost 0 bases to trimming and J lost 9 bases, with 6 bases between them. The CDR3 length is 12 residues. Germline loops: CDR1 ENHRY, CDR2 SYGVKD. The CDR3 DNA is TGTGCCATCAGTGAGTCAAACAGTGAGCAGTTCTTC. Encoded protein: CAISESNSEQFF.

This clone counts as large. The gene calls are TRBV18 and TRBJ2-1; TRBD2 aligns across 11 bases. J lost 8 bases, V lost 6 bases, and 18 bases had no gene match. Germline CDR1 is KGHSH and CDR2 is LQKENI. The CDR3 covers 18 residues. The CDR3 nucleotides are TGTGCCAGCTCGCACCCGGGGACTAGCGGACCCAATTGGGATGAGCAGTTCTTC. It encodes CASSHPGTSGPNWDEQFF.

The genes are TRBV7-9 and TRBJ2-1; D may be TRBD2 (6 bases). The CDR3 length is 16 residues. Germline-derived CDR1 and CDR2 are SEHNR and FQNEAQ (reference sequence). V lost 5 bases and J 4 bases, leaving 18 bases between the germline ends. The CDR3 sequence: CASSPAGSLGYNEQFF. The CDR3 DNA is TGTGCCAGCAGCCCGGCGGGGTCCCTTGGGTACAATGAGCAGTTCTTC. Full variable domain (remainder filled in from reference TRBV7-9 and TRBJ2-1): DTGVSQNPRHKITKRGQNVTFRCDPISEHNRLYWYRQTLGQGPEFLTYFQNEAQLEKSRLLSDRFSAERPKGSFSTLEIQRTEQGDSAMYLCASSPAGSLGYNEQFFGPGTRLTVL.

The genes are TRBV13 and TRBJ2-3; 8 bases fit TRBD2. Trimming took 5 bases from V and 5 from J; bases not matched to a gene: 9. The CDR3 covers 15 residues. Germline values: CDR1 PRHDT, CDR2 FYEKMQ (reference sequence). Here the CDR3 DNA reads TGTGCCAGCAGCCCGAAGGGACTAGGGCGAGATACGCAGTATTTT. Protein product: CASSPKGLGRDTQYF. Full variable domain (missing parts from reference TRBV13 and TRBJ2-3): AAGVIQSPRHLIKEKRETATLKCYPIPRHDTVYWYQQGPGQDPQFLISFYEKMQSDKGSIPDRFSAQQFSDYHSELNMSSLELGDSALYFCASSPKGLGRDTQYFGPGTRLTVL.

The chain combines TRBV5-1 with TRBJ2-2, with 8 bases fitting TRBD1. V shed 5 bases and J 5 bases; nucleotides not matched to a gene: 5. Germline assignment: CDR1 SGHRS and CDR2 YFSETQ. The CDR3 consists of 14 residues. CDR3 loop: CASRDRGGTGELFF. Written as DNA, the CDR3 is TGCGCCAGCAGAGACAGGGGAGGTACCGGGGAGCTGTTTTTT.

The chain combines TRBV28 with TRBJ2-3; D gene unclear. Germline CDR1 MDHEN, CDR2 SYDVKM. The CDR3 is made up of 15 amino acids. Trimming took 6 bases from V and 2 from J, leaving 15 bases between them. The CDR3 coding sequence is TGTGCCAGCAGGACTCGGCCAGGACCCACAGATACGCAGTATTTT. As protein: CASRTRPGPTDTQYF.

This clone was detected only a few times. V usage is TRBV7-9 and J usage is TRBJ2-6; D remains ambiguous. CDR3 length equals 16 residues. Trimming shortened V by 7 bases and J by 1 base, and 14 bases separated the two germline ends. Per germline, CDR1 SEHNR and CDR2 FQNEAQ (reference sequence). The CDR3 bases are TGTGCCAGCACCTTCGGGCCATCTTCTGGGGCCAACGTCCTGACTTTC. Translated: CASTFGPSSGANVLTF.

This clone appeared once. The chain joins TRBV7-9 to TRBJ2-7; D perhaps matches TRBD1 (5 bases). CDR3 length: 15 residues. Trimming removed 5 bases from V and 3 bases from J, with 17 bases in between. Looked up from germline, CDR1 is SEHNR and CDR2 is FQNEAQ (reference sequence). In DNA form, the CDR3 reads TGTGCCAGCAGCCCTGGGTCAGGGTCCTTCTACGAGCAGTACTTC. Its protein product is CASSPGSGSFYEQYF.

The CDR3 sequence is CASSQDENEQYF. As DNA, the CDR3 is TGTGCCAGCAGCCAAGATGAAAACGAGCAGTACTTC. The V gene is TRBV4-2, the J gene TRBJ2-7, with D hard to call. Germline V gene sequence: CDR1 LGHNA, CDR2 YNFKEQ. The CDR3 has 12 residues. V shed 0 bases and J shed 5 bases, with 5 bases lying between them.

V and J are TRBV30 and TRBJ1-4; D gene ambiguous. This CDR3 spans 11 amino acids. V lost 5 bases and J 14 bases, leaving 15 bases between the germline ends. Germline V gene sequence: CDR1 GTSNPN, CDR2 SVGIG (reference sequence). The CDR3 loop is CAWGRPERLFF. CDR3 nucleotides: TGTGCCTGGGGTAGGCCAGAGCGGCTGTTTTTT.

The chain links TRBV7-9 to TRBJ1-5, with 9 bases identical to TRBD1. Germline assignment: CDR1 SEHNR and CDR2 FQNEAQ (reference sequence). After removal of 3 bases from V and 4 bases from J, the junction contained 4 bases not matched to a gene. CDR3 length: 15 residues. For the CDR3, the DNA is TGTGCCAGCAGCTTTGGGACAGGGAGGAATCAGCCCCAGCATTTT. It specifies CASSFGTGRNQPQHF.

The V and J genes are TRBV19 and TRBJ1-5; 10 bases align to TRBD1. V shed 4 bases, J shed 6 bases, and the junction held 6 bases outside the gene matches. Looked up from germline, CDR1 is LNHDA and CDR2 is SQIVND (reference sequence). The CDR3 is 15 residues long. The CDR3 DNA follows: TGTGCCAGTAGTACTCCGGGACAGGGGACTCAGCCCCAGCATTTT. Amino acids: CASSTPGQGTQPQHF.

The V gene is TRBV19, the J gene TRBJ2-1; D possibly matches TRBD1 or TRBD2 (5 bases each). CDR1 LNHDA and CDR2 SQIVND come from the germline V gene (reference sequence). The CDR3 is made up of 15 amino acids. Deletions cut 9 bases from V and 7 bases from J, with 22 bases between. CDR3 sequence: CASRPGGLAGNEQFF. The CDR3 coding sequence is TGTGCCAGCCGCCCCGGCGGGCTAGCAGGGAATGAGCAGTTCTTC.

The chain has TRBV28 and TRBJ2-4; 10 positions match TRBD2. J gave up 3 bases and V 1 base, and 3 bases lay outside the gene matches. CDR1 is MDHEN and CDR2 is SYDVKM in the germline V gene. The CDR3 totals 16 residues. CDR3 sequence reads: CASSLLGTSVKNIQYF. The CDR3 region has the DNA TGTGCCAGCAGTTTATTAGGGACTAGCGTCAAAAACATTCAGTACTTC.

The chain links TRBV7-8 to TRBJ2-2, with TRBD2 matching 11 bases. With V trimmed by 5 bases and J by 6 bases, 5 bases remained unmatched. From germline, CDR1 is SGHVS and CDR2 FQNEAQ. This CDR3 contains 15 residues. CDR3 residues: CASSPPLAGAGELFF. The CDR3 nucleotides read TGTGCCAGCAGCCCCCCACTAGCGGGAGCCGGGGAGCTGTTTTTT.